This is a list of T cell receptor beta chains from one sample in a study of graft-versus-host responses after intestinal transplantation. This table comes from immunoSEQ multiplex PCR, and its TCRdb copy is limited to in-frame clones, with some not included. The sample carries 23,000 or so clones, 30% to 40% recorded once. The sequences come from alloreactive CD8+ T cells from a mixed lymphocyte reaction culture, collected before intestinal transplant. The source is a human patient who received an intestinal transplant. Both conserved end residues are part of each CDR3. A D gene is named only where the DNA matches it firmly. Some rows mark clone size as missing; the rest say once, few, many or name a class of expanded clone.

DNA: TGTGCCAGTAGTATCCTGGACACATCGGAAGCTTTCTTT
CDR3: CASSILDTSEAFF
J: TRBJ1-1
D: .
V: TRBV19
size: few

DNA: TGTGCCAGCAGCGTAGGACAGGGGCCATACAATGAGCAGTTCTTC
CDR3: CASSVGQGPYNEQFF
J: TRBJ2-1
D: TRBD1
V: TRBV9
size: .

DNA: TGCGCCAGCAGCTTTGCTAGCGGGAGCTCCTACAATGAGCAGTTCTTC
CDR3: CASSFASGSSYNEQFF
J: TRBJ2-1
D: TRBD2
V: TRBV5-1
size: .

DNA: TGTGCCAGCAGTTCCCGTCCCGACGGGGCCTACGAGCAGTACTTC
CDR3: CASSSRPDGAYEQYF
J: TRBJ2-7
D: .
V: TRBV27
size: .

DNA: TGTGCCACCACAGGCGGCTATGGCTACACCTTC
CDR3: CATTGGYGYTF
J: TRBJ1-2
D: .
V: TRBV2
size: medium-sized

DNA: TGTGCCAGCGTTCTGGGGCAAACCGGTGGAAATGAAAAACTGTTTTTT
CDR3: CASVLGQTGGNEKLFF
J: TRBJ1-4
D: .
V: TRBV28
size: few

DNA: TGCGCCAGCAGCCATCTCATCGGGTCTAGCGGGAACGCCTACGAGCAGTACTTC
CDR3: CASSHLIGSSGNAYEQYF
J: TRBJ2-7
D: TRBD2
V: TRBV4-1
size: .

DNA: TGTGCTAGTGGTTTGGCCGATGGTGTCGGGGGCACAGATACGCAGTATTTT
CDR3: CASGLADGVGGTDTQYF
J: TRBJ2-3
D: .
V: TRBV12-5
size: few

DNA: TGTGCCAGCAGCTCCCCCCCGTTGGGGGAGACTGAAGCTTTCTTT
CDR3: CASSSPPLGETEAFF
J: TRBJ1-1
D: .
V: TRBV11-2
size: .

DNA: TGTGCCAGCAGCTCCCACGACTACCTTATAGCCAAAAACATTCAGTACTTC
CDR3: CASSSHDYLIAKNIQYF
J: TRBJ2-4
D: .
V: TRBV11-1
size: .

DNA: TGTGCCAGCAGACAGGGAATTTGCGCAGATACGCAGTATTTT
CDR3: CASRQGICADTQYF
J: TRBJ2-3
D: .
V: TRBV7-4
size: .

DNA: TGTGCCAGCAGCTTGGAGCCCACGCCGGGACAGGGCCTCTATGGCTACACCTTC
CDR3: CASSLEPTPGQGLYGYTF
J: TRBJ1-2
D: TRBD1
V: TRBV7-6
size: .

DNA: TGCAGCGTTGAAGATGGGGGAGCTGAAGCTTTCTTT
CDR3: CSVEDGGAEAFF
J: TRBJ1-1
D: .
V: TRBV29-1
size: .

DNA: TGTGCCAGCAGCGCGGGACTAGCGGGGCCCGATGAGCAGTTCTTC
CDR3: CASSAGLAGPDEQFF
J: TRBJ2-1
D: TRBD2
V: TRBV9
size: .

DNA: TGTGCCAGCAGCTTACGGGGAGGGCACATTTATGGCTACACCTTC
CDR3: CASSLRGGHIYGYTF
J: TRBJ1-2
D: .
V: TRBV13
size: once

DNA: TGTGCCAGCAGTTACTCTAGTGCCCACTACGAGCAGTACTTC
CDR3: CASSYSSAHYEQYF
J: TRBJ2-7
D: .
V: TRBV6-5
size: .

DNA: TGCAGCCTAGTAGTACCCCCCCCGGGACCGGGCCGAGGCTTC
CDR3: CSLVVPPPGPGRGF
J: TRBJ2-7
D: .
V: TRBV29-1
size: few

DNA: TGTGCCAGCAGCGTGGGACAGGGAGCCTACGAGCAGTACTTC
CDR3: CASSVGQGAYEQYF
J: TRBJ2-7
D: TRBD1
V: TRBV5-4
size: .

DNA: TGTGCCAGTAGTATGGGGGGGAGCCACTCCTACAATGAGCAGTTCTTC
CDR3: CASSMGGSHSYNEQFF
J: TRBJ2-1
D: TRBD2
V: TRBV19
size: medium-sized

DNA: TGTGCCAGCAGCTTAGAGACTAGCGGGAGTGAGCAGTTCTTC
CDR3: CASSLETSGSEQFF
J: TRBJ2-1
D: TRBD2
V: TRBV7-6
size: .

DNA: TGTGCCAGCAAGGCCACTGACAGAATCACAGATACGCAGTATTTT
CDR3: CASKATDRITDTQYF
J: TRBJ2-3
D: .
V: TRBV6-6
size: few

DNA: TGTGCCAGCAGCTCCCTAGCGGGGGGCCGGAATGAGCAGTTCTTC
CDR3: CASSSLAGGRNEQFF
J: TRBJ2-1
D: TRBD2
V: TRBV11-2
size: .

DNA: TGTGCCAGCAGCTTAAAAACTGAAGCTTTCTTT
CDR3: CASSLKTEAFF
J: TRBJ1-1
D: .
V: TRBV7-9
size: few

DNA: TGTGCCAGCAGTTCTGGAAACACCATATATTTT
CDR3: CASSSGNTIYF
J: TRBJ1-3
D: .
V: TRBV4-2
size: .

DNA: TGTGCCAGCTACGGAGACACCCTCCCCTACGAGCAGTACTTC
CDR3: CASYGDTLPYEQYF
J: TRBJ2-7
D: .
V: TRBV2
size: .

DNA: TGTGCCAGCAGAAAAGCGGGAGAGACCTACGAGCAGTACTTC
CDR3: CASRKAGETYEQYF
J: TRBJ2-7
D: TRBD2
V: TRBV6-5
size: .

DNA: TGTGCCACCAGCATAAAGCGGGACCCCCCGGGGAATGAGCAGTTCTTC
CDR3: CATSIKRDPPGNEQFF
J: TRBJ2-1
D: TRBD2
V: TRBV15
size: .

DNA: TGCGCCAGCAGCCAAGATCGGCTCGGGTCCTCTGCGGGCACCGGGGAGCTGTTTTTT
CDR3: CASSQDRLGSSAGTGELFF
J: TRBJ2-2
D: .
V: TRBV4-1
size: .

DNA: TGCGCCAGCAGCCAAGAGCCACTAGCGGGAGTTGGCAATGAGCAGTTCTTC
CDR3: CASSQEPLAGVGNEQFF
J: TRBJ2-1
D: TRBD2
V: TRBV4-1
size: few

DNA: TGTGCCAGCAGCGACGGCGGGAGGAGTAGCGAGCAGTACTTC
CDR3: CASSDGGRSSEQYF
J: TRBJ2-7
D: TRBD2
V: TRBV2
size: few

DNA: TGTGCCAGCAGCTTGCCGACTCTCTCCTACGAGCAGTACTTC
CDR3: CASSLPTLSYEQYF
J: TRBJ2-7
D: .
V: TRBV5-6
size: few

DNA: TGTGCCTGGTGCACTAGCGGGAGCACAGATACGCAGTATTTT
CDR3: CAWCTSGSTDTQYF
J: TRBJ2-3
D: TRBD2
V: TRBV30
size: .

DNA: TGTGCCAGCAACTGGGTTGCGGGGGACACTGAAGCTTTCTTT
CDR3: CASNWVAGDTEAFF
J: TRBJ1-1
D: .
V: TRBV6-1
size: few

DNA: TGTGCCAGCAGCCTTACCTCGGGAGACAGGGGGAGAAACACTGAAGCTTTCTTT
CDR3: CASSLTSGDRGRNTEAFF
J: TRBJ1-1
D: TRBD1
V: TRBV7-3
size: .

DNA: TGTGCCAGCAGTGAGGGCAGGAATTCACCCCTCCACTTT
CDR3: CASSEGRNSPLHF
J: TRBJ1-6
D: .
V: TRBV6-4
size: .

DNA: TGTGCCAGCAGCTCCCTGCAAGGGGCAGCCCAGCATTTT
CDR3: CASSSLQGAAQHF
J: TRBJ1-5
D: .
V: TRBV11-3
size: few

DNA: TGTGCCAGTAGTATAGGGGGCGGGCTCTATGGCTACACCTTC
CDR3: CASSIGGGLYGYTF
J: TRBJ1-2
D: .
V: TRBV19
size: few

DNA: TGTGCCAGCAGAGTACTATATACTAGCGGGGCTCGGGAAGAGACCCAGTACTTC
CDR3: CASRVLYTSGAREETQYF
J: TRBJ2-5
D: TRBD2
V: TRBV27
size: few

DNA: TGTGCCAGCAGCTTCTTGAGGGACAGCGGACAATACGAGCAGTACTTC
CDR3: CASSFLRDSGQYEQYF
J: TRBJ2-7
D: TRBD1
V: TRBV9
size: .

DNA: TGTGCCAGCAGCTCCCCTGGGTCCCAAGGGGATGAGCAGTACTTC
CDR3: CASSSPGSQGDEQYF
J: TRBJ2-7
D: .
V: TRBV7-9
size: few

DNA: TGCGCCAGCAGCTTGGTGGGACCGGGACAGGGTCCCTACGAGCAGTACTTC
CDR3: CASSLVGPGQGPYEQYF
J: TRBJ2-7
D: TRBD1
V: TRBV5-1
size: .

DNA: TGTGCCAGCAGTGAACCGGGGAGGGAGACCCAGTACTTC
CDR3: CASSEPGRETQYF
J: TRBJ2-5
D: .
V: TRBV6-1
size: few

DNA: TGTGCCAGCAGCTTAGTCGGGGGCTACGAGCAGTACTTC
CDR3: CASSLVGGYEQYF
J: TRBJ2-7
D: .
V: TRBV7-9
size: .

DNA: TGTGCCAGCACCCCCCCCGGGACTAGCGGGAGCCGCTGGGAGCAGTACTTC
CDR3: CASTPPGTSGSRWEQYF
J: TRBJ2-7
D: TRBD2
V: TRBV7-9
size: .

DNA: TGTGCCAGCAGCTTAGCGGGGGTCTCTGGAAACACCATATATTTT
CDR3: CASSLAGVSGNTIYF
J: TRBJ1-3
D: .
V: TRBV7-2
size: .

DNA: TGTGCCAGCAGTTACGGCAGGGAGTGGGAAGCTTTCTTT
CDR3: CASSYGREWEAFF
J: TRBJ1-1
D: .
V: TRBV6-5
size: medium-sized

DNA: TGCGCCAGCAGCCAAGAAGGTTTTTTCACGGGAGGGCCCAACGAGCAGTACTTC
CDR3: CASSQEGFFTGGPNEQYF
J: TRBJ2-7
D: TRBD2
V: TRBV4-1
size: .

DNA: TGTGCCAGCAGCTTAGAACAGGGTTCCCCCGAGCAGTACTTC
CDR3: CASSLEQGSPEQYF
J: TRBJ2-7
D: .
V: TRBV7-7
size: once

DNA: TGTGCCAGCAGTCCGGCGGGCACTGAAGCTTTCTTT
CDR3: CASSPAGTEAFF
J: TRBJ1-1
D: .
V: TRBV5-1
size: .

DNA: TGTGCCAGCAGGGATTCCACGGGCGAGCAGTACTTC
CDR3: CASRDSTGEQYF
J: TRBJ2-7
D: .
V: TRBV7-9
size: medium-sized

DNA: TGTGCCATCAGTGAGTCCGGGGACAGCTCCTACGAGCAGTACTTC
CDR3: CAISESGDSSYEQYF
J: TRBJ2-7
D: TRBD1
V: TRBV6-6
size: .

DNA: TGTGCCAGCAGTTCAGTAGGGGGCGATGGCTACACCTTC
CDR3: CASSSVGGDGYTF
J: TRBJ1-2
D: TRBD1
V: TRBV27
size: few

DNA: TGTGCCAGCAGAACAGGGGTTGGCAATCAGCCCCAGCATTTT
CDR3: CASRTGVGNQPQHF
J: TRBJ1-5
D: TRBD1
V: TRBV27
size: few

DNA: TGTGCCAGCAGCTTAGGGGGGGGTCAGCCCCAGCATTTT
CDR3: CASSLGGGQPQHF
J: TRBJ1-5
D: .
V: TRBV7-6
size: few